The clone carrying this TCR beta chain was picked up many times. The assay was immunoSEQ multiplex PCR, and TCRdb's table has in-frame clones only and misses some. The table lists 65,000 to 95,000 clones, 65% to 90% of them singletons. The data originate from a study of technical replicates of blood from several donors. Specimen: PBMCs. This clonotype was sampled from a human donor in good health. Some clones in this sample may be carry-over from other donors' samples.

CDR3 sequence (DNA): TGTGCCAGCAGCTTGGTGGCAGACCAAGAGACCCAGTACTTC. It encodes CASSLVADQETQYF. The J gene is TRBJ2-5, the V gene TRBV5-6; D gene ambiguous. This CDR3 contains 14 residues. Trimming removed 0 bases from V and 0 bases from J, with 6 bases in between. CDR1 and CDR2 from the germline V gene are SGHDT and YYEEEE. Full variable domain (outside the CDR3, taken from reference TRBV5-6 and TRBJ2-5): DAGVTQSPTHLIKTRGQQVTLRCSPKSGHDTVSWYQQALGQGPQFIFQYYEEEERQRGNFPDRFSGHQFPNYSSELNVNALLLGDSALYLCASSLVADQETQYFGPGTRLLVL.